The 22 T cell receptor beta chains presented below share a single source sample, sequenced in a study of beta chain features in type 1 diabetes (dated by TCRdb to 2017 to 2018). Library preparation employed the immunoSEQ multiplex PCR assay. The entire isolated RNA was reverse transcribed using the High Capacity cDNA Reverse Transcription Kit, and thus expressed TCRB transcripts were sequenced. TCRdb took this table from immuneACCESS and kept in-frame rearrangements with V and J called. Such tables lack part of the clones; where checked against another copy, unresolved V genes explain under half of the gap, and the rest is unexplained. Counted in this sample were 300,000 to 450,000 clones; about 12% of them appeared once. 0.017% of the sample goes to the ten largest clones. Specimen: naive CD4+ T cells from blood. In the paper's terms, the cell subset or site label means: true naive CD4+ T cells. The receptor set was obtained from a man aged 18 to 29 in good health.

This sequence joins TRBV5-1 and TRBJ2-1, with a tentative D call TRBD2 (5 bases). Trimming took off 0 bases at V and 1 base at J, with 14 bases between the two ends. Germline CDR1 is SGHRS and CDR2 is YFSETQ. CDR3 size: 17 residues. The CDR3 loop reads CASSLVTSRRSYNEQFF. The CDR3 coding sequence is TGCGCCAGCAGCTTGGTCACTAGTCGGCGGTCCTACAATGAGCAGTTCTTC.

The rearrangement links TRBV30 to TRBJ1-5, with D maybe TRBD1 (5 bases). CDR3 size: 14 residues. Looked up from germline, CDR1 is GTSNPN and CDR2 is SVGIG (reference sequence). Trimming left V 0 bases short and J 4 bases short, with 10 bases between. The DNA of the CDR3 is TGTGCCTGGAGTGTGGGGCAGTTAAATCAGCCCCAGCATTTT. Amino acids: CAWSVGQLNQPQHF.

The genes are TRBV6-5 and TRBJ1-1; D is ambiguous. This CDR3 spans 14 amino acids. V was clipped by 7 bases and J by 0 bases, with 12 bases between them. Germline V gene sequence: CDR1 MNHEY, CDR2 SVGAGI. The DNA for the CDR3 is TGTGCCAGCAACTACGGGAAAGTGAACACTGAAGCTTTCTTT. Amino acid sequence: CASNYGKVNTEAFF.

This clone was seen a handful of times. The rearrangement uses TRBV6-6 and TRBJ1-1, with D possibly matching TRBD1 (6 bases). CDR1 is MNHNY, CDR2 SVGAGI, per germline (reference sequence). This CDR3 has 15 residues. The V end was cut by 2 bases, the J end by 1 base, with 11 bases between. The CDR3 sequence: CASSYRGTANTEAFF. The CDR3 nucleotides are TGTGCCAGCAGTTACAGGGGGACCGCGAACACTGAAGCTTTCTTT.

CDR3 in amino acids: CASRGGQTYEQYF. The CDR3 bases are TGTGCCAGCAGAGGAGGACAGACCTACGAGCAGTACTTC. This chain joins TRBV28 and TRBJ2-7; a weak D match, TRBD1 (6 bases). Germline V gives CDR1 MDHEN, CDR2 SYDVKM. The V end lost 6 bases, the J end lost 2 bases, and 11 bases lay between the germline ends. The CDR3 runs to 13 residues.

The chain combines TRBV6-5 with TRBJ2-1, with 10 bases aligning to TRBD2. Germline V gene lookup returns CDR1 MNHEY and CDR2 SVGAGI. The CDR3 covers 16 residues. The junction had 7 bases not matched to a gene; V was cut back by 2 bases and J by 6 bases. The CDR3 spells CASSYPGAGGGNEQFF. CDR3 DNA sequence: TGTGCCAGCAGTTACCCGGGAGCGGGGGGGGGCAATGAGCAGTTCTTC.

The chain couples TRBV7-2 to TRBJ2-5; tentative D call: TRBD1 (6 bases). V lost 5 bases and J 2 bases, leaving 12 bases between the germline ends. This CDR3 is built from 14 residues. Germline loops: CDR1 SGHTA, CDR2 FQGNSA. For the CDR3, the DNA is TGTGCCAGCAGCCAAGGACAGTCACAAGAGACCCAGTACTTC. It specifies CASSQGQSQETQYF.

This chain uses TRBV28 with TRBJ2-1, with 9 nucleotides matching TRBD1. CDR1 and CDR2 (germline): MDHEN, SYDVKM. Losses at the gene ends were 2 bases for V and 8 bases for J; bases not matched to a gene: 10. The CDR3 is 16 residues long. CDR3 bases: TGTGCCAGCAGTTTAATCGAGGGGACAGGGTACCATGAGCAGTTCTTC. This gives the protein CASSLIEGTGYHEQFF.

In this sample, this clone turned up a few times. This rearrangement joins TRBV4-1 to TRBJ2-3; TRBD2 aligns across 12 bases. With V trimmed by 11 bases and J by 1 base, 13 bases remained unmatched. CDR1 and CDR2 from the germline V gene are MGHRA and YSYEKL. The CDR3 is made up of 17 amino acids. CDR3: CAYLGLAGTLCTDTQYF. The CDR3 nucleotides are TGCGCCTACTTAGGACTAGCGGGGACCTTATGCACAGATACGCAGTATTTT.

The V gene is TRBV19, the J gene TRBJ2-7, with no clear D. The CDR3 runs 13 residues. Trimming cost V 8 bases and J 3 bases, with 14 bases left between them. Germline CDR1 LNHDA, CDR2 SQIVND (reference sequence). This CDR3 is CASPGSTLYEQYF. Written as DNA, the CDR3 is TGTGCCAGTCCGGGTTCTACCCTCTACGAGCAGTACTTC.

J is TRBJ1-2 and V is TRBV11-1; D is undetermined. CDR1 and CDR2 from the germline V gene are SGHAT and FQDESV (reference sequence). The CDR3 consists of 13 residues. V gave up 2 bases and J gave up 4 bases, with 8 bases separating them. CDR3 in DNA: TGTGCCAGCAGCTTAAGAGGGATCTATGGCTACACCTTC. It specifies CASSLRGIYGYTF. The full variable domain, in which reference TRBV11-1 and TRBJ1-2 provide the parts outside the CDR3, is EAEVAQSPRYKITEKSQAVAFWCDPISGHATLYWYRQILGQGPELLVQFQDESVVDDSQLPKDRFSAERLKGVDSTLKIQPAELGDSAMYLCASSLRGIYGYTFGSGTRLTVV.

The chain links TRBV14 to TRBJ2-1; TRBD2 matches at 10 bases. With 1 base clipped from V and 12 bases from J, the junction kept 9 bases outside the gene matches. The CDR3 covers 15 residues. Germline CDR1 is SGHDN and CDR2 is FVKESK. The CDR3: CASSQAGLAVFGQFF. In DNA form, the CDR3 reads TGTGCCAGCAGCCAAGCCGGACTAGCGGTGTTTGGGCAGTTCTTC.

V is TRBV4-1 and J is TRBJ1-2; D not certain. The CDR3 consists of 16 residues. The V end was cut by 1 base, the J end by 0 bases, with 12 bases between. Per germline, CDR1 MGHRA and CDR2 YSYEKL. CDR3 sequence (DNA): TGCGCCAGCAGCCAAGTTCCCAGGTCACCTAACTATGGCTACACCTTC. It yields the protein CASSQVPRSPNYGYTF.

This clone has more than one count but fewer than ten. The V gene is TRBV18, the J gene TRBJ2-1; a weak D match, TRBD2 (6 bases). The germline V gene encodes CDR1 KGHSH and CDR2 LQKENI. This CDR3 has 16 residues. Trimming cost V 0 bases and J 0 bases, with 9 bases left between them. The CDR3 region has the DNA TGTGCCAGCTCACCACCTATGGGGGGCTCCTACAATGAGCAGTTCTTC. This encodes CASSPPMGGSYNEQFF.

In its sample, this clone was seen a few times. The V call is TRBV11-2, the J call TRBJ2-5; 7 bases are a match to TRBD2. The germline V gene has CDR1 SGHAT and CDR2 FQNNGV. The V and J ends lost 5 bases and 5 bases, in that order; junction bases with no gene match: 17. There are 17 residues in the CDR3. CDR3 DNA: TGTGCCAGCAGCCTTCGGGACTATACCCTCGTCGGCGAGACCCAGTACTTC. Protein sequence: CASSLRDYTLVGETQYF.

This clone appeared a few times. The chain employs TRBV28 and TRBJ2-2, with TRBD2 matching over 9 bases. V lost 7 bases and J lost 4; bases outside the gene matches: 7. Germline V gene lookup returns CDR1 MDHEN and CDR2 SYDVKM. The CDR3 is 15 residues long. The CDR3 is CASISGGRGTGELFF. CDR3 DNA sequence: TGTGCCAGCATTAGCGGGGGACGAGGCACCGGGGAGCTGTTTTTT.

This chain joins TRBV7-3 and TRBJ2-5, with 11 bases aligning to TRBD2. The CDR3 covers 15 residues. Germline lookup yields CDR1 SGHTA and CDR2 FQGTGA. Trimming removed 8 bases from V and 5 bases from J; junction bases left unmatched: 10. The CDR3 nucleotides are TGTGCCAGCGGGATTAGCGGGGGGGCTGGGGAGACCCAGTACTTC. Its protein product is CASGISGGAGETQYF.

The J gene is TRBJ1-5, the V gene TRBV5-6, with 8 bases identical to TRBD1. Trimming cost V 4 bases and J 2 bases; bases outside gene matches: 5. Germline CDR1 and CDR2: SGHDT and YYEEEE. The CDR3 is 15 residues long. In DNA, the CDR3 is TGTGCCAGCAGCCGAGACAGGGGACGCAATCAGCCCCAGCATTTT. Amino acids: CASSRDRGRNQPQHF.

The CDR3 DNA reads as TGTGCTAGTGGTTCTGGACAGGGCCTCGACAATGAGCAGTTCTTC. It translates to CASGSGQGLDNEQFF. This chain joins TRBV12-5 and TRBJ2-1; 8 bases are a match to TRBD1. V gave up 4 bases and J gave up 5 bases; unmatched junction bases: 7. The CDR3 runs 15 residues. The germline V gene encodes CDR1 LGHNT and CDR2 FRNRAP.

The chain couples TRBV19 to TRBJ2-1, with D possibly TRBD1 on 5 matching bases. The ends were cut back, 5 bases at V and 6 bases at J, with 20 bases in the middle. The CDR3 has 16 amino acids. Germline loops: CDR1 LNHDA, CDR2 SQIVND (reference sequence). CDR3 loop: CASSPQTDMGFNEQFF. The CDR3, as DNA: TGTGCCAGTAGTCCGCAGACAGATATGGGGTTCAATGAGCAGTTCTTC.

This clone was counted between two and nine times. V is TRBV2 and J is TRBJ1-2; tentatively, D is TRBD1 (6 bases). V lost 6 bases, J lost 0 bases, and 11 bases lay in between. The CDR3 spans 14 residues. CDR1 SNHLY and CDR2 FYNNEI come from the germline V gene. For the CDR3, the DNA is TGTGCCAGCAGAACGACAGGAGCTAACTATGGCTACACCTTC. This sequence encodes CASRTTGANYGYTF.

In nucleotides, the CDR3 is TGTGCCACCAGCAGAGATCGGGCGTGGGCGGGAGGGAGGTACGAGCAGTACTTC. Translation gives CATSRDRAWAGGRYEQYF. The V and J genes are TRBV15 and TRBJ2-7; 9 positions match TRBD2. The CDR3 length is 18 residues. The V segment lost 0 bases and the J segment 4 bases; nucleotides outside the gene matches: 13. The germline V gene encodes CDR1 LNHNV and CDR2 YYDKDF (reference sequence).